The clone carrying this TCR beta chain was recorded many times. As yet, its antigen is unknown. One end of the junction varies from germline; a read error may be responsible. This sample stems from a study of molecular identifiers for immune sequencing clone quantification. The wider study: Replicates partitioned RNA from approximately 20,000 or 100,000 naive CD8 cells into five parts, sequencing four. General study results and limits: Among effectors, clones above 20 RNA copies held over 99% of molecules; among naive cells, under 1%.

The germline V gene has CDR1 DFQATT and CDR2 SNEGSKA (reference sequence). This CDR3 region has 14 residues. TCRdb re-called the PCR reads through MiXCR, storing one row per CDR3 protein. The repertoire holds roughly 71,000 distinct CDR3 sequences, with around a sixth as singletons. This rearrangement joins TRBV20-1 to TRBJ2-3, with no clear D. Input material: naive CD8+ T cells from blood, with Jurkat cell RNA spiked in. Sample subset: FACS-sorted CD8+CD4-CCR7+CD45RA+ naive T cells. The clonotype originates from a human donor in good health. Some libraries in this study had Jurkat cell RNA spiked in. This CDR3 is CSARAIVPTDTRYF. Written as DNA, the CDR3 is TGCAGTGCTAGAGCGATAGTCCCCACAGATACGCGGTATTTT.